This T cell receptor beta chain is drawn from a study of T cells expressing NK-cell markers. Study summary: Of eight sequenced donors, seven were HCMV-seropositive and one HCMV-seronegative.

Libraries used 5'RACE template switching adding universal primer site and UMIs. TCRdb re-called the 5' RACE reads and gives one entry per CDR3 protein, without DNA. Its table records 550,000 or so distinct CDR3 sequences. There are 16 residues in the CDR3. Germline V lookup: CDR1 ENHRY, CDR2 SYGVKD. Sequencing used blood T cells: a sorted CD56 or NKG2C T cell subset, CD4+ or CD8+ T cells, or bulk PBMC T cells (not recorded which). The chain couples TRBV10-3 to TRBJ2-2; the D call of TRBD1 rests on TCRdb alone, since no DNA is present to check it. This clonotype was obtained from a man between 18 and 35 years old in good health. The CDR3 loop reads CAISEGSGRGTGELFF.